This TCR beta chain was sequenced for a study of regulatory T cells in long-lasting Graves disease. Germline assignment: CDR1 DFQATT and CDR2 SNEGSKA (reference sequence). The CDR3 contains 15 residues. The junction had 6 bases not matched to a gene; V was cut back by 0 bases and J by 4 bases. Researchers made TCR beta libraries by using iRepertoire HTBI primers and running Arm-PCR on CDR3 regions. In TCRdb, the multiplex PCR reads were re-called with MiXCR into one record per CDR3 protein. The sample carries roughly 700,000 distinct CDR3 sequences, around 30% recorded once. Specified time point: persistent/refractory GD, antithyroid drugs over 5 years with positive TRAb. PBMC-derived RNA was used for the TCR library.

The sequence was obtained from a female donor with Graves disease. Sequences were derived from peripheral blood mononuclear cells (PBMCs), sampled when the disease was refractory, from a patient treated with antithyroid drugs. The J gene is TRBJ2-7, the V gene TRBV20-1, with TRBD2 matching 10 bases. CDR3 amino acids: CSARDPAGGGYEQYF. CDR3 in DNA: TGCAGTGCTAGAGATCCAGCGGGAGGGGGGTACGAGCAGTACTTC.